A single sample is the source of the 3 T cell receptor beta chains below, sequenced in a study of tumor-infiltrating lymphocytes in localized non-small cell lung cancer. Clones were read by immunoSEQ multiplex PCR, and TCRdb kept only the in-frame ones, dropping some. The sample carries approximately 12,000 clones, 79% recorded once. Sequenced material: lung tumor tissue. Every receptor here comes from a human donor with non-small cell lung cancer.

DNA for the CDR3: TGTGCCAGCGAGAGGGCCGTCTATGGCTACACCTTC. Amino acid sequence: CASERAVYGYTF. The rearrangement links TRBV28 to TRBJ1-2; no clear D. The V end was cut by 8 bases, the J end by 4 bases, with 11 bases between. Germline V gene lookup returns CDR1 MDHEN and CDR2 SYDVKM. CDR3 length: 12 amino acids.

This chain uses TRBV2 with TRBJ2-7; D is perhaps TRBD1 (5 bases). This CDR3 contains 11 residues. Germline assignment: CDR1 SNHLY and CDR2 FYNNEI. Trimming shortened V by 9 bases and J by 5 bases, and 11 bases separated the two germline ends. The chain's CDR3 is CASTLRDEQYF. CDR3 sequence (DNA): TGTGCCAGTACACTCAGGGACGAGCAGTACTTC.

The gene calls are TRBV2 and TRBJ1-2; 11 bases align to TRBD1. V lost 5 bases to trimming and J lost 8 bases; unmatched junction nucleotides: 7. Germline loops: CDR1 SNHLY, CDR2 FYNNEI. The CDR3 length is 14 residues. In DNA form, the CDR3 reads TGTGCCAGCAGTTTGGACAGGGGGCTAAAGGGCTACACCTTC. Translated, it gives CASSLDRGLKGYTF. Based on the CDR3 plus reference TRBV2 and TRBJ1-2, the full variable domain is EPEVTQTPSHQVTQMGQEVILRCVPISNHLYFYWYRQILGQKVEFLVSFYNNEISEKSEIFDDQFSVERPDGSNFTLKIRSTKLEDSAMYFCASSLDRGLKGYTFGSGTRLTVV.